A single sample is the source of the 20 T cell receptor beta chains below, sequenced in a study of blood T cell repertoires in COVID-19 (dated by TCRdb to the early 2020s). Libraries were constructed by the immunoSEQ multiplex PCR assay. The table was pulled from immuneACCESS by TCRdb, which kept in-frame rearrangements only. Such tables lose some clones; where checked, under half of the loss comes from unresolved V genes, and the rest has no known cause. The sample table holds some 110,000 clones, of which over 75% were seen once. The ten largest clonotypes hold around 4% of the sample. The material sequenced was peripheral blood. The receptors originated from a man aged 50 to 60 with acute or convalescent COVID-19.

The chain couples TRBV18 to TRBJ2-1; D perhaps matches TRBD2 (6 bases). The CDR3 has 14 amino acids. The V end was cut by 6 bases, the J end by 5 bases, with 14 bases between. Germline-derived CDR1 and CDR2 are KGHSH and LQKENI. The CDR3 loop is CASSPRDSNNEQFF. The CDR3 region has the DNA TGTGCCAGCTCGCCCCGGGACTCGAACAATGAGCAGTTCTTC.

The chain joins TRBV30 to TRBJ1-2, with 10 bases aligning to TRBD1. This CDR3 comprises 19 residues. Germline trimming cut 6 bases from V and 4 bases from J; bases unmatched to any gene: 23. Germline CDR1 reads GTSNPN; CDR2 reads SVGIG (reference sequence). The CDR3 region has the DNA TGTGCCTGCAGGGACAGGGGTTCGATTTTCGATAAAGAACCCTATGGCTACACCTTC. Its translation: CACRDRGSIFDKEPYGYTF.

J is TRBJ2-4 and V is TRBV27; 11 bases align to TRBD2. V lost 8 bases and J lost 4; bases outside the gene matches: 4. This CDR3 is 14 amino acids long. The germline gives CDR1 MNHEY, CDR2 SMNVEV (reference sequence). The CDR3 nucleotides are TGTGCCAGCTCCCTAGCGGGGGGTAAAAACATTCAGTACTTC. Translation gives CASSLAGGKNIQYF.

Written as DNA, the CDR3 is TGTGCCAGCTCACCGTACGAGAATTCACCCCTCCACTTT. It yields the protein CASSPYENSPLHF. This sequence joins TRBV18 and TRBJ1-6; D call uncertain. Germline CDR1 KGHSH, CDR2 LQKENI. The ends were cut back, 3 bases at V and 7 bases at J, with 7 bases in the middle. The CDR3 consists of 13 residues.

The chain carries TRBV19 and TRBJ1-4; weak D call: TRBD1 (6 bases). Germline V gene lookup returns CDR1 LNHDA and CDR2 SQIVND (reference sequence). Trimming took 3 bases from V and 0 from J, leaving 11 bases between them. The length of the CDR3 is 16 residues. CDR3: CASSIRGTATNEKLFF. CDR3 sequence (DNA): TGTGCCAGTAGTATCAGGGGCACGGCAACTAATGAAAAACTGTTTTTT.

This sequence joins TRBV6-5 and TRBJ1-2; D is undetermined. The length of the CDR3 is 14 residues. CDR1 and CDR2 from the germline V gene are MNHEY and SVGAGI. Trimming took 2 bases from V and 4 from J, leaving 11 bases between them. CDR3: CASSYGVQTYGYTF. The CDR3 DNA sequence: TGTGCCAGCAGTTACGGAGTGCAGACCTATGGCTACACCTTC.

This clone was found a few times. CDR3 residues: CARGENIGNQPQHF. The CDR3 DNA follows: TGTGCCAGAGGGGAAAATATTGGCAATCAGCCCCAGCATTTT. The V call is TRBV19, the J call TRBJ1-5; TRBD1 might be the D (5 bases). Trimming pared 9 bases from V and 2 bases from J, leaving 14 bases between. Germline-derived CDR1 and CDR2 are LNHDA and SQIVND (reference sequence). CDR3 size: 14 residues.

This chain connects TRBV5-1 to TRBJ2-7; 7 nucleotides align to TRBD2. Per the germline V gene, CDR1 is SGHRS and CDR2 is YFSETQ. V dropped 0 bases and J dropped 4; count of bases not matched to a gene: 7. The CDR3 runs to 15 residues. In DNA form, the CDR3 reads TGCGCCAGCAGCTTGGATGCGGGAGTTAAGTACGAGCAGTACTTC. Residues: CASSLDAGVKYEQYF.

The chain has TRBV9 and TRBJ2-7, with D maybe TRBD1 (6 bases). The CDR3 has 17 residues. Trimming left V 7 bases short and J 2 bases short, with 25 bases between. Germline V CDR1 and CDR2: SGDLS, YYNGEE. CDR3 amino acids: CASPPLNRGFGPYEQYF. The CDR3 region has the DNA TGTGCCAGCCCGCCTTTAAATAGGGGGTTCGGCCCCTACGAGCAGTACTTC.

The rearrangement links TRBV7-6 to TRBJ2-7; TRBD1 agrees at 7 bases. Germline CDR1 is SGHVS and CDR2 is FNYEAQ. V was clipped by 5 bases and J by 2 bases; unmatched bases: 6. This CDR3 spans 14 amino acids. The chain's CDR3 is CASSRRQGPYEQYF. CDR3 nucleotide sequence: TGTGCCAGCAGCCGACGACAGGGCCCCTACGAGCAGTACTTC.

The CDR3 region has the DNA TGTGCCAGCACTAGACTAGCGGGGGGGCGAAATGAGCAGTTCTTC. Its protein is CASTRLAGGRNEQFF. The chain is built from TRBV9 and TRBJ2-1, with 14 nucleotides matching TRBD2. Germline V gene data show CDR1 as SGDLS and CDR2 as YYNGEE. Trimming removed 6 bases from V and 7 bases from J; junction bases left unmatched: 6. The CDR3 runs 15 residues.

The chain uses TRBV5-6 and TRBJ1-3; 8 nucleotides match TRBD1. This CDR3 contains 16 residues. Germline-derived CDR1 and CDR2 are SGHDT and YYEEEE. The junction had 16 bases not matched to a gene; V was cut back by 6 bases and J by 8 bases. The DNA for the CDR3 is TGTGCCAGCATGATCGGGACAGGACGTGTTGGCGACACCATATATTTT. It yields the protein CASMIGTGRVGDTIYF.

This sequence joins TRBV19 and TRBJ2-7, with 10 nucleotides matching TRBD2. The CDR3 is 15 residues long. Per germline, CDR1 LNHDA and CDR2 SQIVND (reference sequence). The trim removed 9 bases at V and 3 bases at J, leaving 11 bases unmatched. As DNA, the CDR3 is TGTGCCAGCCAAACCAGCGGGGGGGAGTACTACGAGCAGTACTTC. Amino acid sequence: CASQTSGGEYYEQYF.

V gene TRBV6-6 combines with J gene TRBJ2-7; TRBD1 aligns across 10 bases. V trimming: 6 bases; J trimming: 1 base; junction bases outside the gene matches: 3. Germline CDR1 MNHNY, CDR2 SVGAGI (reference sequence). There are 14 residues in the CDR3. This chain's CDR3 is CASSRQGASYEQYF. The CDR3 DNA follows: TGTGCCAGCAGCCGACAGGGGGCATCCTACGAGCAGTACTTC.

The gene calls are TRBV5-6 and TRBJ1-5; no clear D. V gave up 5 bases and J gave up 2 bases, with 8 bases separating them. The CDR3 length is 13 residues. Germline-derived CDR1 and CDR2 are SGHDT and YYEEEE. In DNA, the CDR3 is TGTGCCAGCAGTGTGGCGGGCAATCAGCCCCAGCATTTT. It codes for CASSVAGNQPQHF.

This clone showed up just once. This chain connects TRBV30 to TRBJ1-6; tentatively, D is TRBD1 (6 bases). CDR1 GTSNPN and CDR2 SVGIG come from the germline V gene (reference sequence). V lost 0 bases and J lost 9, with 9 bases in between. This CDR3 spans 13 amino acids. The CDR3 DNA sequence: TGTGCCTGGAGTGTCCAGGGGAGTTCACCCCTCCACTTT. This sequence encodes CAWSVQGSSPLHF.

This clone has just one count. The V call is TRBV5-1, the J call TRBJ2-7; 7 bases match TRBD1. CDR1 is SGHRS, CDR2 YFSETQ, per germline. This CDR3 spans 14 amino acids. Trimming at V came to 4 bases and at J to 3 bases, leaving 7 bases not matched to a gene. The CDR3 region has the DNA TGCGCCAGCAGCCAGCCGGGACAGAACTACGAGCAGTACTTC. Protein product: CASSQPGQNYEQYF.

The CDR3 nucleotides read TGTGCCAGCAGCTTAGCGTCTGTCGGCTATGGCTACACCTTC. Residues: CASSLASVGYGYTF. The V gene is TRBV7-6, the J gene TRBJ1-2, with D unclear. The CDR3 consists of 14 residues. Looked up from germline, CDR1 is SGHVS and CDR2 is FNYEAQ. With 0 bases removed from V and 4 bases from J, the gap between germline ends came to 9 bases.

This sequence joins TRBV18 and TRBJ2-1; 8 bases fit TRBD1. The germline V gene encodes CDR1 KGHSH and CDR2 LQKENI. CDR3 size: 15 residues. J lost 8 bases, V lost 0 bases, and 6 bases had no gene match. The CDR3 nucleotides are TGTGCCAGCTCACCACCAGTCCAGGGGGCGGATGAGCAGTTCTTC. This gives the protein CASSPPVQGADEQFF.

DNA of the CDR3: TGCGCCAGCAGCGCACAGGGCTGGGGCTCCTATGGCTACACCTTC. This translates into CASSAQGWGSYGYTF. The chain combines TRBV5-1 with TRBJ1-2; D possibly corresponds to TRBD1 (6 bases). CDR3 length: 15 residues. From germline, CDR1 is SGHRS and CDR2 YFSETQ. Trimming took 4 bases from V and 4 from J, leaving 17 bases between them. The full variable domain, rest sourced from reference TRBV5-1 and TRBJ1-2, is KAGVTQTPRYLIKTRGQQVTLSCSPISGHRSVSWYQQTPGQGLQFLFEYFSETQRNKGNFPGRFSGRQFSNSRSEMNVSTLELGDSALYLCASSAQGWGSYGYTFGSGTRLTVV.